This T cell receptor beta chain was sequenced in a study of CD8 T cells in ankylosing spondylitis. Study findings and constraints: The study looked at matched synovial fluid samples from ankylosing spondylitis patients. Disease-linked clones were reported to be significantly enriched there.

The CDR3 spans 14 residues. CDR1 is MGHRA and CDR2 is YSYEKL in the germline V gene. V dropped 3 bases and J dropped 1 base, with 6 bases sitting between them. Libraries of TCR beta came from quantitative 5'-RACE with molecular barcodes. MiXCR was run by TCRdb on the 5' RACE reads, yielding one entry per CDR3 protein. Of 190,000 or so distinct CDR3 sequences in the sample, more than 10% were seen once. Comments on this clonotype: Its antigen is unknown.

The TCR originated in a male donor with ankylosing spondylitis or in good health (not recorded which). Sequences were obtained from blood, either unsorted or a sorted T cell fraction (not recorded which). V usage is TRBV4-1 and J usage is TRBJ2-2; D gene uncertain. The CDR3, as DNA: TGCGCCAGCAGCCATCGACTGAACACCGGGGAGCTGTTTTTT. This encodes CASSHRLNTGELFF.